The T cell receptor (beta chain) described here comes from a study of blood T cell repertoires in COVID-19. In the study overall: Specimens from acute and convalescent COVID-19 originated in the United States, Italy and Spain. T cells, B-cell-depleted T cells, or PBMCs provided the cDNA or gDNA that served as material.

Membership in each cohort depended on participant-reported clinical history. The method was immunoSEQ multiplex PCR; TCRdb's version includes in-frame clones alone and lacks a portion of them. The repertoire consists of some 490,000 clones, with 88% occurring once and the leading ten covering more than 7.5%. This clone appeared once. Germline loops: CDR1 LNHDA, CDR2 SQIVND (reference sequence). This CDR3 comprises 15 residues. V lost 3 bases, J lost 2 bases, and 13 bases lay in between. The sample taken for sequencing was PBMCs or T cells enriched from blood (not recorded which). The gene calls are TRBV19 and TRBJ1-1; D unresolved. The TCR comes from a woman aged 55-75 years who had recovered from COVID-19. The CDR3 reads CASSMGVPANTEAFF. As DNA, the CDR3 is TGTGCCAGTAGTATGGGAGTTCCGGCAAACACTGAAGCTTTCTTT.